The entry that follows covers one T cell receptor (beta chain) sequence. Its antigen remains undetermined. Base qualities were left out, and no much larger clone turns up one base away. TCR beta CDR3 regions were sequenced from DNA using the immunoSEQ Assay. Per the authors' processing: T cell density was computed as TCR beta template counts normalized to usable DNA estimated by amplifying housekeeping genes. Using the preseqR package, richness was estimated by extrapolating to 120,000 templates for tissue samples and 400,000 templates for PBMC samples. Clonality was calculated as one minus Pielou's evenness. Differential abundance testing on productive amino-acid clonotypes, with a minimum total count of 5 and an alpha of 0.1, was used to identify tissue-enriched TCRs. The Jaccard Index and the Morisita Overlap Index were used to measure repertoire overlap between compartments. GLIPH grouped TCR beta CDR3s together with public tetramer-defined viral CDR3s, and a viral motif had to include at least three viral sequences and also show V-gene enrichment. This immuneACCESS table, as held by TCRdb, lists in-frame sequences with V and J called but not all clones. Of the missing ones, under half trace to an unresolved V gene in checked studies; the others have no known cause. V, J and clone size derive from that table, while D and trimming were established from the DNA sequence. This sample lists almost 30,000 clones; 85% to 90% were detected once. 10% to 15% of the sample is taken by the ten largest.

The sample comes from a study of T cells in localized non-small cell lung cancer (dated by TCRdb to 2020 to 2021). Context from the whole study: The study analyzed T cell repertoires of about 230 early-stage NSCLC patients, comparing tumors and uninvolved tumor-adjacent lungs. Of the NSCLC patients, approximately 130 were male and around 97 were female, and the mean age was approximately 69 years. The cohort consisted of 236 treatment-naive NSCLC patients whose localized lung tumors had been resected.

At diagnosis, peripheral blood, uninvolved tumor-adjacent lung and tumor were collected and stored as a combination of fresh-frozen and FFPE material. For TCR repertoire profiling, blood samples were analyzed as peripheral blood mononuclear cells. CDR1 MNHNY and CDR2 SVGAGI are derived from the germline V gene (reference sequence). Taken from cysteine to phenylalanine, the CDR3 has 14 residues. Of all the DNA, just the CDR3 is kept, 42 bases in frame from base 1. Compared with germline, V lacks 6 bases and J lacks 4 bases; bases without a gene match: 7. Paper-wide results and their limitations: Uninvolved tumor-adjacent lung showed the highest T cell clonality, higher than tumor, which suggests more focused antigenic responses in the adjacent lung. A median of roughly 56 of the top 100 tumor clones were detected in paired uninvolved adjacent lung, and around 30 of these tumor clones were also found among the top 100 clones of the paired uninvolved adjacent lung. Because multi-region tumor sequencing was not done, intratumor heterogeneity could not be ruled out. Because the study design was exploratory, TCR variables were selected using unadjusted p-values without false-discovery rate correction. Higher blood T cell density associated with longer overall survival, while higher adjacent-lung clonality associated with shorter survival.

This sequence was found in a female donor over 55 with stage III squamous cell lung carcinoma. Recombination linked TRBV6-6 to TRBJ2-7; TRBD2 aligns with 9 central bases. Sample: peripheral blood, taken before any cancer treatment. The CDR3 is CASRSTSGFYEQYF. The base sequence is TGTGCCAGCAGGTCTACTAGCGGGTTTTACGAGCAGTACTTC.